This TCR beta chain was recorded in a study of shared clonotypes between healthy human individuals. Regarding this clone: Its antigen is as yet unknown.

CD45RO negativity and positive selection for CCR7 defined naive CD8 cells, a population that excluded terminally differentiated effector memory CD45RA+ cells. Overall study findings and caveats: Donors were few, which limited the genetic and exposure-history diversity represented.

Authors' methods: Junction-only immunoSEQ sequences carried no quality scores, so filtering differed. The table came from immunoSEQ multiplex PCR; TCRdb's copy has only in-frame clones and leaves some out. V, J and clone size derive from that table, while D and trimming were established from the DNA sequence. The profile covers roughly 1,800,000 clones, with around 96% appearing a single time and around 1.2% taken by the ten largest. J was trimmed by 5 bases and V by 4 bases; bases with no gene match: 9. CDR1 MNHNS and CDR2 SASEGT come from the germline V gene. The CDR3 covers 16 residues. Sample: naive CD8+ T cells sorted from blood. The sequence derives from a man younger than 35 in good health. The gene calls are TRBV6-1 and TRBJ2-1; TRBD2 agrees at 9 bases. The CDR3 protein is CASSVLAGDHNNEQFF. CDR3 sequence (DNA): TGTGCCAGCAGTGTGTTAGCGGGGGACCATAACAATGAGCAGTTCTTC.